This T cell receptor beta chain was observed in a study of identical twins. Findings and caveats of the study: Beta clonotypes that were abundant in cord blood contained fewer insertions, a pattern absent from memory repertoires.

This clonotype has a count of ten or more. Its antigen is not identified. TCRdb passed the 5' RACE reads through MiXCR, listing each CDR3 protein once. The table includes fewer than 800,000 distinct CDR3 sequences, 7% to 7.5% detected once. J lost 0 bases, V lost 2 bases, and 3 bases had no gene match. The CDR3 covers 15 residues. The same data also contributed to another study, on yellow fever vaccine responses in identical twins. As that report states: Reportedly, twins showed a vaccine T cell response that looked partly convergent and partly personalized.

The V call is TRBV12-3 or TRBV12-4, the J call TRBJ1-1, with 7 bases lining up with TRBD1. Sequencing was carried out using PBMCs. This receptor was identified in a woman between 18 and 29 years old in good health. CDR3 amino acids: CASSLYGTVNTEAFF. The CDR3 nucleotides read TGTGCCAGCAGTTTATACGGGACAGTGAACACTGAAGCTTTCTTT.